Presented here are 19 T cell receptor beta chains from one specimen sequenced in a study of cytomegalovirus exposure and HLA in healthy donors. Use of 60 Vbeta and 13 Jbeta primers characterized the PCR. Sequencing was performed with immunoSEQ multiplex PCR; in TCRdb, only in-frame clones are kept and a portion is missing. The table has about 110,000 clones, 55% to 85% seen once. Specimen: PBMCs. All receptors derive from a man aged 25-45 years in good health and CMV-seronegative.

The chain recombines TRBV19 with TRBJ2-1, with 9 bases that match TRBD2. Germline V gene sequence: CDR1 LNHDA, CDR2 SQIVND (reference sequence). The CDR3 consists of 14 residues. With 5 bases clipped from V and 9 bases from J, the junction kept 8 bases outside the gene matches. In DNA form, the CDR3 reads TGTGCCAGTAGTCCGTGGACTAGCGTCAGTGAGCAGTTCTTC. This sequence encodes CASSPWTSVSEQFF.

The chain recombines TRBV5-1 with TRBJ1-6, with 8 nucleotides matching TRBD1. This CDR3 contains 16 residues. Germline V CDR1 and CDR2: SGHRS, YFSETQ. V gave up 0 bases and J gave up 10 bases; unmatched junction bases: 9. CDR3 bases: TGCGCCAGCAGCTTGGCCTATGACAGGGGTGTGTCACCCCTCCACTTT. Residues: CASSLAYDRGVSPLHF.

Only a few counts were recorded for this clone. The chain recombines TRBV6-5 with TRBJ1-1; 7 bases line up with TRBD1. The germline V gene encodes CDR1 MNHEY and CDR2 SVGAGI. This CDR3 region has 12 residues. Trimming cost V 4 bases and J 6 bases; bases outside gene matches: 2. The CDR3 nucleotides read TGTGCCAGCAGTTCGACAGGGTCTGAAGCTTTCTTT. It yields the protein CASSSTGSEAFF.

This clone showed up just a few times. CDR3 region: CASSSVVETQYF. CDR3 DNA sequence: TGTGCCAGCAGTTCGGTAGTAGAGACCCAGTACTTC. The V and J genes are TRBV6-6 and TRBJ2-5; D remains unclear. The germline V gene has CDR1 MNHNY and CDR2 SVGAGI (reference sequence). The CDR3 is made up of 12 amino acids. The V end lost 4 bases, the J end lost 4 bases, and 7 bases lay between the germline ends.

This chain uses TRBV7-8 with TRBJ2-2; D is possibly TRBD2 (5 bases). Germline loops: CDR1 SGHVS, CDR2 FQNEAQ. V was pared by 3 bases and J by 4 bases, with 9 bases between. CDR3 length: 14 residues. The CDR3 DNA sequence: TGTGCCAGCAGCTTCCTAGCTACCACCGGGGAGCTGTTTTTT. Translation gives CASSFLATTGELFF.

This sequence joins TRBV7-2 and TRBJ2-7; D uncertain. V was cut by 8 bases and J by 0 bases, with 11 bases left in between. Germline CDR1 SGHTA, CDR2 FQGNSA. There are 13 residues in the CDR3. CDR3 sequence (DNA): TGTGCCAGCCGATTCGGCGGCTCCTACGAGCAGTACTTC. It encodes CASRFGGSYEQYF.

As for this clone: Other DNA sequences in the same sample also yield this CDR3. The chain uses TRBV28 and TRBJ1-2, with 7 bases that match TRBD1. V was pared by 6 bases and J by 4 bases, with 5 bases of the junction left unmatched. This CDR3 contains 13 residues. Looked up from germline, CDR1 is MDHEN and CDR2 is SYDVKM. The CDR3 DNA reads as TGTGCCAGCAGCCCAACAGGGGCCTATGGCTACACCTTC. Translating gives CASSPTGAYGYTF.

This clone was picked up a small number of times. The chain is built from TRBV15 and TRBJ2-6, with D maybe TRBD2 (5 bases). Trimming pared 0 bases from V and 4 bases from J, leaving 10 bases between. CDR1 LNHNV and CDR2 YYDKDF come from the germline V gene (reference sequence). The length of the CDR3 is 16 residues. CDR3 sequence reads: CATSRDRGSGANVLTF. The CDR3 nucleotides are TGTGCCACCAGCAGAGATCGCGGGTCGGGGGCCAACGTCCTGACTTTC.

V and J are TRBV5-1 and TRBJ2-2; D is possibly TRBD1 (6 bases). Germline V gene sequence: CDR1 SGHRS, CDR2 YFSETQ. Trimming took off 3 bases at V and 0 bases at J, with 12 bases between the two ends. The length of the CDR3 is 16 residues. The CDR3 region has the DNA TGCGCCAGCAGCTCCTACAGGGCTACGAACACCGGGGAGCTGTTTTTT. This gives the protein CASSSYRATNTGELFF.

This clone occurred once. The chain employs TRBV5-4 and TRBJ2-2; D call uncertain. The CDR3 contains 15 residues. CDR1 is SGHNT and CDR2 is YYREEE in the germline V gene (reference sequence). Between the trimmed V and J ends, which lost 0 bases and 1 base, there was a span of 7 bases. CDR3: CASSLAGRNTGELFF. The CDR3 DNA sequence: TGTGCCAGCAGCTTGGCCGGTCGGAACACCGGGGAGCTGTTTTTT.

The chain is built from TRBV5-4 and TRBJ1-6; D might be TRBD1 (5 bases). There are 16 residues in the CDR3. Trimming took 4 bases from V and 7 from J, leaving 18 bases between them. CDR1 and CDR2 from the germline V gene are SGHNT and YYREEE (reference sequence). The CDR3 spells CASSGVVGGVNSPLHF. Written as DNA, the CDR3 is TGTGCCAGCAGCGGGGTGGTGGGAGGGGTGAATTCACCCCTCCACTTT.

The CDR3 protein is CASSLDTSLIYNEQFF. CDR3 nucleotides: TGTGCCAGCAGCTTAGATACCAGTTTGATCTACAATGAGCAGTTCTTC. The chain recombines TRBV11-2 with TRBJ2-1; D unresolved. The CDR3 loop spans 16 amino acids. Germline values: CDR1 SGHAT, CDR2 FQNNGV. V gave up 0 bases and J gave up 3 bases, with 12 bases separating them.

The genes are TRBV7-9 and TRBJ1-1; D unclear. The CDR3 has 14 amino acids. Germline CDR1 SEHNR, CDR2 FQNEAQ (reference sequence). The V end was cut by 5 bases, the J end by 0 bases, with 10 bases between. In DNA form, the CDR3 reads TGTGCCAGCAGCCACGGTGACATGAACACTGAAGCTTTCTTT. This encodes CASSHGDMNTEAFF.

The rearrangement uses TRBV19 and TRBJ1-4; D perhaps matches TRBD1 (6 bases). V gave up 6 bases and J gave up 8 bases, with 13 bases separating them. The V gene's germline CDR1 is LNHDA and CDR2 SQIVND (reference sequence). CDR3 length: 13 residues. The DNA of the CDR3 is TGTGCCAGTAGCGAGGGGGATTGGGAAAAACTGTTTTTT. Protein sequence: CASSEGDWEKLFF.

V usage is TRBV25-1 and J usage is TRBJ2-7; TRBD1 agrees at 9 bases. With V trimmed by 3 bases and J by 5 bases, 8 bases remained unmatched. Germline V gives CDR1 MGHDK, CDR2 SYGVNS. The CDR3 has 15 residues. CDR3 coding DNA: TGTGCCAGCAGTGATTGGGACAGGGATAGCCACGAGCAGTACTTC. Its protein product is CASSDWDRDSHEQYF.

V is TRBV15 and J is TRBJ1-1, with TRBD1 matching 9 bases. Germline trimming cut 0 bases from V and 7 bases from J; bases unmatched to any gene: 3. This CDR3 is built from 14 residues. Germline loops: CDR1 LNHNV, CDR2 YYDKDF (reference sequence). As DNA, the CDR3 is TGTGCCACCAGCAGAGATACGGACAGGGGTGAAGCTTTCTTT. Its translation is CATSRDTDRGEAFF.

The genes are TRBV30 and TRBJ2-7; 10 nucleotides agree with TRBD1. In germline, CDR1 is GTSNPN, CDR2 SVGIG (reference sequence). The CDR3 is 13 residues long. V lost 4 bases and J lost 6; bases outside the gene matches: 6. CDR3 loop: CAWTGTGAGEQYF. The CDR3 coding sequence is TGTGCCTGGACCGGGACAGGGGCGGGCGAGCAGTACTTC.

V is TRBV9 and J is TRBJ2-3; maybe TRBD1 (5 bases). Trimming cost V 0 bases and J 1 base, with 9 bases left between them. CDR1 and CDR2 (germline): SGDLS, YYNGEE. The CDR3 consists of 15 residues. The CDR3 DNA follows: TGTGCCAGCAGCGTAGAAGGGGCCGGCACAGATACGCAGTATTTT. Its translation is CASSVEGAGTDTQYF.

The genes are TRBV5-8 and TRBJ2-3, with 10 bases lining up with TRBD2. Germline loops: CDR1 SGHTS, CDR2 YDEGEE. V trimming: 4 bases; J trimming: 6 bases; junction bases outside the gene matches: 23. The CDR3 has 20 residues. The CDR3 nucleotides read TGTGCCAGCAGCGAACCGGGACACCGGACTAGCGGCAAATACGGGGATACGCAGTATTTT. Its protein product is CASSEPGHRTSGKYGDTQYF.